The 17 T cell receptor beta chains listed next were all sequenced from one sample in a study of T cells in Graves' hyperthyroidism and ophthalmopathy. Researchers took RNA transcripts and amplified the TCR beta CDR3 regions from them. The HTBI set primed first-round TCR CDR3 RT-PCR. TCRdb reprocessed the multiplex PCR reads with MiXCR, giving one entry per CDR3 protein. The profile shows roughly 380,000 distinct CDR3 sequences, around 18% of them singletons. Material for sequencing was blood. Receptors originate from a woman in her 40s with Graves' ophthalmopathy.

The sample holds many counts of this clonotype. The chain couples TRBV11-3 to TRBJ1-2; the D gene is possibly TRBD1 (6 bases). V gave up 4 bases and J gave up 2 bases, with 20 bases separating them. The CDR3 has 17 residues. Germline-derived CDR1 and CDR2 are SGHNT and YENEEA. The CDR3 region is CASSSYREVSSNYGYTF. CDR3 sequence (DNA): TGTGCCAGCAGCTCCTACAGGGAGGTGTCCTCAAACTATGGCTACACCTTC.

The chain uses TRBV4-1 and TRBJ1-1; D remains unclear. The length of the CDR3 is 16 residues. Trimming removed 2 bases at V and 5 bases at J, with 18 bases between. Germline CDR1 and CDR2: MGHRA and YSYEKL. CDR3 loop: CASSQPTSPAGTEAFF. CDR3 nucleotide sequence: TGCGCCAGCAGCCAACCTACCTCTCCGGCGGGGACTGAAGCTTTCTTT.

The V and J genes are TRBV29-1 and TRBJ1-2, with TRBD1 as a possible D gene (5 bases). Germline V gives CDR1 SQVTM, CDR2 ANQGSEA. The CDR3 runs to 16 residues. V lost 3 bases to trimming and J lost 2 bases, with 19 bases between them. Here the CDR3 reads CSVDPPGGNFNYGYTF. The CDR3 region has the DNA TGCAGCGTTGACCCACCCGGGGGGAATTTCAACTATGGCTACACCTTC. Full variable domain (remainder filled in from reference TRBV29-1 and TRBJ1-2): SAVISQKPSRDICQRGTSLTIQCQVDSQVTMMFWYRQQPGQSLTLIATANQGSEATYESGFVIDKFPISRPNLTFSTLTVSNMSPEDSSIYLCSVDPPGGNFNYGYTFGSGTRLTVV.

This clonotype was observed at least ten times. The chain is built from TRBV29-1 and TRBJ2-7, with TRBD1 as a possible D gene (5 bases). The CDR3 runs to 13 residues. Per the germline V gene, CDR1 is SQVTM and CDR2 is ANQGSEA. Trimming stripped 4 bases from V and 4 bases from J, with 14 bases between. CDR3 nucleotides: TGCAGCGTTGCCCCTCAGGGTTTTTACGAGCAGTACTTC. This sequence encodes CSVAPQGFYEQYF.

This clonotype was detected many times. The rearrangement uses TRBV11-2 and TRBJ1-2, with a possible D match to TRBD1 (5 bases). The ends were cut back, 3 bases at V and 2 bases at J, with 7 bases in the middle. The CDR3 consists of 13 residues. Germline CDR1 is SGHAT and CDR2 is FQNNGV. In DNA, the CDR3 is TGTGCCAGCAGCTTTCGGACAAACTATGGCTACACCTTC. Amino acid sequence: CASSFRTNYGYTF.

This clonotype was counted at least ten times. The rearrangement joins TRBV4-1 to TRBJ1-1, with 7 bases that match TRBD1. V gave up 1 base and J gave up 2 bases; unmatched junction bases: 13. The CDR3 is 18 residues long. Germline V gene lookup returns CDR1 MGHRA and CDR2 YSYEKL. This CDR3 reads CASSQVFRDSRINTEAFF. The CDR3 nucleotides read TGCGCCAGCAGCCAAGTGTTTCGGGACAGTCGGATTAACACTGAAGCTTTCTTT.

This chain connects TRBV28 to TRBJ2-5; D is undetermined. CDR1 is MDHEN and CDR2 is SYDVKM in the germline V gene. V was shortened by 8 bases and J by 1 base, with 8 bases between the two germline ends. This CDR3 has 12 residues. DNA of the CDR3: TGTGCCAGCTCGCGGTTCCAAGAGACCCAGTACTTC. Translated, it gives CASSRFQETQYF.

This clonotype came up many times. This chain's CDR3 is CASSYSGGRGQPQHF. The CDR3 DNA is TGTGCCAGCAGTTACTCGGGGGGAAGAGGGCAGCCCCAGCATTTT. This chain joins TRBV6-5 and TRBJ1-5, with D tentatively TRBD1 (5 bases). The V end was cut by 0 bases, the J end by 7 bases, with 13 bases between. Germline V gene sequence: CDR1 MNHEY, CDR2 SVGAGI. The CDR3 consists of 15 residues.

This clonotype has at least ten counts. The V and J genes are TRBV12-5 and TRBJ2-2; TRBD2 matches at 10 bases. Germline CDR1 and CDR2: LGHNT and FRNRAP. This CDR3 spans 20 amino acids. Trimming took 0 bases from V and 4 from J; bases not matched to a gene: 14. The CDR3 region is CASGLVLASGSWGGTGELFF. CDR3 bases: TGTGCTAGTGGTTTGGTACTAGCTAGCGGGAGTTGGGGCGGCACCGGGGAGCTGTTTTTT. The entire variable domain, with the rest obtained from reference TRBV12-5 and TRBJ2-2, is as follows: DARVTQTPRHKVTEMGQEVTMRCQPILGHNTVFWYRQTMMQGLELLAYFRNRAPLDDSGMPKDRFSAEMPDATLATLKIQPSEPRDSAVYFCASGLVLASGSWGGTGELFFGEGSRLTVL.

This clonotype was detected a few times. The gene calls are TRBV2 and TRBJ2-2; D is perhaps TRBD1 or TRBD2 (5 bases each). Germline CDR1 reads SNHLY; CDR2 reads FYNNEI. The V end was cut by 6 bases, the J end by 1 base, with 9 bases between. The CDR3 spans 14 residues. CDR3 residues: CASRAGGNTGELFF. CDR3 in DNA: TGTGCCAGCAGGGCTGGGGGGAACACCGGGGAGCTGTTTTTT.

This clonotype occurred many times. The genes are TRBV6-5 and TRBJ1-2, with D unclear. Germline CDR1 reads MNHEY; CDR2 reads SVGAGI. The V gene lost 5 bases and the J gene lost 8 bases, with 21 bases spanning the gap. The CDR3 covers 15 residues. The CDR3 nucleotides read TGTGCCAGCAGTCCGAACAGTCCCGGGGAGCGGGGCTACACCTTC. It is translated as CASSPNSPGERGYTF.

The genes are TRBV6-1 and TRBJ2-7, with TRBD2 matching 8 bases. J gave up 4 bases and V 6 bases, and 11 bases lay outside the gene matches. CDR1 is MNHNS and CDR2 is SASEGT in the germline V gene. The CDR3 is 15 residues long. The CDR3 DNA reads TGTGCCAGCAGGGGAGCGGGAGAGGGTCGGTACGAGCAGTACTTC. Translated: CASRGAGEGRYEQYF.

In this sample, this clonotype turned up many times. The chain uses TRBV28 and TRBJ1-5; D is perhaps TRBD1 (6 bases). This CDR3 has 15 amino acids. The ends were cut back, 7 bases at V and 4 bases at J, with 17 bases in the middle. Germline CDR1 reads MDHEN; CDR2 reads SYDVKM. The DNA for the CDR3 is TGTGCCAGCACCAAAACAGGGAGGACAAATCAGCCCCAGCATTTT. Translation: CASTKTGRTNQPQHF.

This clonotype has a count of ten or more. The chain combines TRBV14 with TRBJ2-5; tentatively, D is TRBD1 (6 bases). CDR1 SGHDN and CDR2 FVKESK come from the germline V gene. This CDR3 is 14 amino acids long. With 2 bases removed from V and 5 bases from J, the gap between germline ends came to 12 bases. The CDR3 DNA reads as TGTGCCAGCAGCCAACCAGGGGAGAGGGAGACCCAGTACTTC. Translation: CASSQPGERETQYF. The variable domain in full, with the rest retrieved from reference TRBV14 and TRBJ2-5, is EAGVTQFPSHSVIEKGQTVTLRCDPISGHDNLYWYRRVMGKEIKFLLHFVKESKQDESGMPNNRFLAERTGGTYSTLKVQPAELEDSGVYFCASSQPGERETQYFGPGTRLLVL.

In its sample, this clonotype was seen many times. The chain links TRBV20-1 to TRBJ2-4; D not certain. CDR1 DFQATT and CDR2 SNEGSKA come from the germline V gene (reference sequence). The V end lost 6 bases, the J end lost 0 bases, and 12 bases lay between the germline ends. The length of the CDR3 is 14 residues. CDR3 sequence: CSAELGLAKNIQYF. In nucleotides, the CDR3 is TGCAGTGCCGAGCTTGGATTAGCCAAAAACATTCAGTACTTC.

This clonotype was seen repeatedly, ten times or more. This chain links TRBV28 with TRBJ2-5, with D tentatively TRBD2 (5 bases). Trimming removed 6 bases at V and 8 bases at J, with 16 bases between. Looked up from germline, CDR1 is MDHEN and CDR2 is SYDVKM. This CDR3 contains 13 residues. This CDR3 is CASRGGSKGTQYF. CDR3 bases: TGTGCCAGCAGGGGCGGGTCGAAGGGAACCCAGTACTTC.

This clonotype came up many times. The chain combines TRBV6-5 with TRBJ1-2; 7 bases are shared with TRBD1. V was clipped by 8 bases and J by 6 bases; unmatched bases: 6. Germline V gene sequence: CDR1 MNHEY, CDR2 SVGAGI. This CDR3 region has 12 residues. In nucleotides, the CDR3 is TGTGCCAGCTGGGACAGCTTTGATGGCTACACCTTC. Its translation is CASWDSFDGYTF.